This TCR beta chain was observed in a study of PD-L1 blockade in urothelial cancer. Study information: For tumor samples, the recorded median T cell count was around 1,500.

The patients had locally advanced or metastatic urothelial carcinoma. FFPE tumors had their DNA quantified with amplified housekeeping genes. Method: immunoSEQ multiplex PCR; TCRdb's copy keeps in-frame clones and lacks some. The top ten hold about 15% of the sample, which has some 500 clones, 35% to 45% seen once. V lost 2 bases and J lost 5, with 8 bases in between. The CDR3 extends over 13 amino acids. Germline V gene data show CDR1 as MNHGY and CDR2 as SAAAGT. This clone rates as large. What it binds is not known. The study, taken as a whole, reports: Where patients had durable benefit, tumor-infiltrating T lymphocytes were more plentiful.

The sequencing here drew on tumor tissue, taken before atezolizumab (anti-PD-L1) treatment. The chain uses TRBV6-8 and TRBJ2-3, with D uncertain. The TCR originated in a man in his 60s with urothelial cancer. For the CDR3, the DNA is TGTGCCAGCAGTTACGATTATCAAGATACGCAGTATTTT. Translation: CASSYDYQDTQYF.